What follows describes a single T cell receptor beta chain. Original processing notes: Amplification of reference gene primers provided the estimated nucleated cell counts. TCRdb keeps only in-frame clones here, not all; method: immunoSEQ multiplex PCR. For V, J and clone size, that table is used; D and trimming come from the DNA. The sample shows roughly 200,000 clones, 80% to 85% of them seen only once. This entry comes from a study of blood T cell repertoires in COVID-19. The overall study: COVID-19 samples from acute and convalescent phases originated in the United States, Italy and Spain. T cells, B-cell-depleted T cells, or PBMCs supplied cDNA or gDNA.

CDR3 length: 13 residues. Germline CDR1 and CDR2: LGHDT and YNNKEL (reference sequence). With 1 base removed from V and 0 bases from J, the gap between germline ends came to 3 bases. The TCR was taken from a man in his fifties or sixties with active or convalescent COVID-19. The chain joins TRBV3-1 (or the pseudogene TRBV3-2) to TRBJ1-2; D call uncertain. The sequenced material came from peripheral blood. CDR3: CASSQGANYGYTF. The CDR3 DNA reads as TGTGCCAGCAGCCAAGGCGCTAACTATGGCTACACCTTC.